Following are 21 T cell receptor beta chains from one sample sequenced in a study of T cells in Graves' hyperthyroidism and ophthalmopathy. TCR beta CDR3 regions were amplified from RNA. TCR CDR3 regions were first amplified by RT-PCR with HTBI primers. TCRdb fed the multiplex PCR reads into MiXCR, producing one record per CDR3 protein. The top ten hold 34% of the sample, which has around 300,000 distinct CDR3 sequences, approximately 15% seen once. Sequenced material: blood. Source of these receptors: a middle-aged woman with Graves' ophthalmopathy.

This clonotype appeared many times. The V call is TRBV6-1, the J call TRBJ2-1, with TRBD2 identical over 7 bases. Germline V gene data show CDR1 as MNHNS and CDR2 as SASEGT. The J segment lost 3 bases and the V segment lost 11 bases, leaving 10 bases of the junction unmatched. CDR3 length: 14 residues. The DNA for the CDR3 is TGTGCCTCCCTGCGGGGGACCCTCTACAATGAGCAGTTCTTC. This sequence encodes CASLRGTLYNEQFF.

This clonotype has a count of ten or more. V is TRBV3-1 and J is TRBJ2-1; D unresolved. CDR1 LGHDT and CDR2 YNNKEL come from the germline V gene (reference sequence). There are 14 residues in the CDR3. Trimming pared 2 bases from V and 8 bases from J, leaving 13 bases between. The CDR3: CASSQFTDRHEQFF. CDR3 sequence (DNA): TGTGCCAGCAGCCAATTTACTGACCGTCATGAGCAGTTCTTC.

CDR3: CATSGRNSYRGSETQYF. CDR3 DNA sequence: TGTGCCACCAGCGGGCGGAATTCCTACAGGGGATCGGAGACCCAGTACTTC. The chain links TRBV15 to TRBJ2-5; 7 bases are a match to TRBD1. This CDR3 region has 17 residues. The germline CDR1 and CDR2 sequences are LNHNV and YYDKDF (reference sequence). J was trimmed by 5 bases and V by 5 bases; bases with no gene match: 17.

This clonotype was counted only a few times. The junction departs from the called germline gene at one end, perhaps through a read error. This chain links TRBV19 with TRBJ1-5; tentative D call: TRBD1 (5 bases). The CDR3 consists of 16 residues. Per germline, CDR1 LNHDA and CDR2 SQIVND (reference sequence). The CDR3 region is CASSLDSIPPNRPQHF. The CDR3 DNA reads as TGTGCCAGTAGTCTTGACAGCATCCCCCCCAATCGGCCCCAGCATTTT.

In the case of this clonotype: This may come from a read error, since a much larger clone is one base off. The chain links TRBV12-3 or TRBV12-4 to TRBJ2-1; D assignment may be TRBD1 or TRBD2 (5 bases each). This CDR3 contains 14 residues. The CDR3 nucleotides are TGTACCAGCATCTTAGCCGGGACCAACAATGAGCAGTTCTTC. Protein: CTSILAGTNNEQFF.

This clonotype was seen a few times. The genes are TRBV6-5 and TRBJ2-1; tentative D call: TRBD2 (7 bases). The CDR3 has 15 amino acids. CDR1 is MNHEY and CDR2 is SVGAGI in the germline V gene. The V and J ends lost 1 base and 10 bases respectively, with 17 bases between them. The CDR3 protein is CASSYFGGGVGEQFF. In nucleotides, the CDR3 is TGTGCCAGCAGTTACTTTGGGGGGGGCGTGGGGGAGCAGTTCTTC.

CDR3 sequence (DNA): TGTGCCAGTAGTAGGACTAGGGATACTGAAGCTTTCTTT. The encoded protein is CASSRTRDTEAFF. The genes are TRBV19 and TRBJ1-1; D gene unclear. In germline, CDR1 is LNHDA, CDR2 SQIVND (reference sequence). This CDR3 has 13 residues. V was pared by 4 bases and J by 5 bases, with 11 bases between.

This clonotype was detected ten times or more. The J gene is TRBJ1-2, the V gene TRBV28; 10 bases are a match to TRBD1. Germline-derived CDR1 and CDR2 are MDHEN and SYDVKM. The trim removed 4 bases at V and 4 bases at J, leaving 6 bases unmatched. The CDR3 has 15 amino acids. The CDR3 region has the DNA TGTGCCAGCAGTTCCTCGACAGGGGGCATCTATGGCTACACCTTC. Protein sequence: CASSSSTGGIYGYTF.

The CDR3 bases are TGCAGTGCTAGAGATGGCGCTAGCGGAAACTACAATGAGCAGTTCTTC. Translated: CSARDGASGNYNEQFF. The chain recombines TRBV20-1 with TRBJ2-1, with 7 bases identical to TRBD2. CDR1 is DFQATT and CDR2 is SNEGSKA in the germline V gene (reference sequence). Trimming took 0 bases from V and 3 from J; bases not matched to a gene: 8. The length of the CDR3 is 16 residues.

The rearrangement links TRBV7-2 to TRBJ2-5, with a weak D call TRBD1 (5 bases). V shed 0 bases and J shed 2 bases, with 10 bases lying between them. The CDR3 covers 15 residues. Germline assignment: CDR1 SGHTA and CDR2 FQGNSA. CDR3 nucleotide sequence: TGTGCCAGCAGCTTAGCGCTCAGGGCTCAAGAGACCCAGTACTTC. Protein sequence: CASSLALRAQETQYF.

Worth noting for this clonotype: With a much larger clone just one base away, this may be a read error. Here the CDR3 DNA reads TGTGCCAGCAGTGACGGTCTTGAAGCTTTCTTT. Its translation is CASSDGLEAFF. V is TRBV2 and J is TRBJ1-1; D uncertain. The germline CDR1 and CDR2 sequences are SNHLY and FYNNEI. The germline V and J ends were trimmed by 3 bases and 7 bases, with 6 bases remaining between them. There are 11 residues in the CDR3.

This chain links TRBV6-1 with TRBJ2-1; 9 positions match TRBD2. V shed 7 bases, J shed 6 bases, and the junction held 10 bases outside the gene matches. Germline V CDR1 and CDR2: MNHNS, SASEGT. This CDR3 is 15 amino acids long. Here the CDR3 DNA reads TGTGCCAGCACCCCACTAGCGGGTCATCCCAATGAGCAGTTCTTC. Its protein is CASTPLAGHPNEQFF.

This clonotype was seen repeatedly, ten times or more. The chain recombines TRBV27 with TRBJ2-1; D is possibly TRBD2 (6 bases). This CDR3 is built from 15 residues. CDR1 and CDR2 from the germline V gene are MNHEY and SMNVEV (reference sequence). V was shortened by 6 bases and J by 4 bases, with 16 bases between the two germline ends. This CDR3 reads CASSGEEEHYNEQFF. Here the CDR3 DNA reads TGTGCCAGCAGCGGGGAGGAGGAGCATTACAATGAGCAGTTCTTC.

This clonotype was picked up many times. The gene calls are TRBV6-5 and TRBJ1-6; weak D call: TRBD1 (6 bases). The germline V and J ends were trimmed by 3 bases and 7 bases, with 13 bases remaining between them. CDR1 and CDR2 from the germline V gene are MNHEY and SVGAGI. The CDR3 sequence is 15 residues long. This CDR3 is CASSYTGLRNSPLHF. For the CDR3, the DNA is TGTGCCAGCAGTTATACAGGGCTAAGGAATTCACCCCTCCACTTT.

Many counts were recorded for this clonotype. V and J are TRBV11-3 and TRBJ2-3, with 7 bases lining up with TRBD2. V lost 1 base and J lost 10; bases outside the gene matches: 17. This CDR3 region has 17 residues. Germline assignment: CDR1 SGHNT and CDR2 YENEEA. The CDR3 reads CASSLGRISGHTSAQYF. The CDR3 DNA reads TGTGCCAGCAGCTTAGGGCGGATTAGCGGGCATACATCAGCGCAGTATTTT.

At least ten counts were recorded for this clonotype. V usage is TRBV6-1 and J usage is TRBJ1-1; tentative D call: TRBD1 (5 bases). V shed 6 bases and J shed 0 bases, with 11 bases lying between them. Germline assignment: CDR1 MNHNS and CDR2 SASEGT. This CDR3 is built from 14 residues. The CDR3 protein is CASRTDMVNTEAFF. CDR3 nucleotides: TGTGCCAGCAGGACGGACATGGTGAACACTGAAGCTTTCTTT.

Only a few counts were recorded for this clonotype. The V call is TRBV3-1, the J call TRBJ2-3; 11 bases map to TRBD2. CDR3 size: 15 residues. CDR1 is LGHDT and CDR2 is YNNKEL in the germline V gene (reference sequence). The J segment lost 5 bases and the V segment lost 7 bases, leaving 8 bases of the junction unmatched. The CDR3 sequence is CASNIAGGPRDTQYF. For the CDR3, the DNA is TGTGCCAGCAATATAGCGGGGGGGCCGCGAGATACGCAGTATTTT.

This clonotype has a handful of counts. The V call is TRBV19, the J call TRBJ2-7; D possibly corresponds to TRBD2 (7 bases). The CDR3 spans 13 residues. CDR1 and CDR2 (germline): LNHDA, SQIVND (reference sequence). V was pared by 7 bases and J by 5 bases, with 15 bases between. This CDR3 is CASNFGGGHEQYF. The DNA for the CDR3 is TGTGCCAGTAATTTCGGCGGGGGCCACGAGCAGTACTTC.

This clonotype was detected ten times or more. The chain combines TRBV2 with TRBJ1-1; D remains unclear. CDR1 and CDR2 from the germline V gene are SNHLY and FYNNEI. Between the trimmed V and J ends, which lost 3 bases and 11 bases, there was a span of 16 bases. The CDR3 runs to 13 residues. CDR3 in amino acids: CASSDGTDPAAFF. The CDR3 DNA reads TGTGCCAGCAGTGATGGTACTGACCCGGCGGCTTTCTTT.

V and J are TRBV6-2 or TRBV6-3 and TRBJ2-7; possibly TRBD1 for D (6 bases). The CDR3 covers 13 residues. V lost 6 bases, J lost 4 bases, and 13 bases lay in between. Looked up from germline, CDR1 is MNHEY and CDR2 is SVGEGT. The CDR3 nucleotides read TGTGCCAGCAGACAGGGACGGAGGTACGAGCAGTACTTC. Amino acids: CASRQGRRYEQYF.

This clonotype was detected many times. The chain couples TRBV12-3 or TRBV12-4 to TRBJ2-1; D is perhaps TRBD2 (6 bases). The CDR3 is 15 residues long. The germline V and J ends were trimmed by 4 bases and 3 bases, with 13 bases remaining between them. The CDR3 here is CASSYVGGIYNEQFF. The CDR3 coding sequence is TGTGCCAGCAGTTATGTTGGGGGGATCTACAATGAGCAGTTCTTC.